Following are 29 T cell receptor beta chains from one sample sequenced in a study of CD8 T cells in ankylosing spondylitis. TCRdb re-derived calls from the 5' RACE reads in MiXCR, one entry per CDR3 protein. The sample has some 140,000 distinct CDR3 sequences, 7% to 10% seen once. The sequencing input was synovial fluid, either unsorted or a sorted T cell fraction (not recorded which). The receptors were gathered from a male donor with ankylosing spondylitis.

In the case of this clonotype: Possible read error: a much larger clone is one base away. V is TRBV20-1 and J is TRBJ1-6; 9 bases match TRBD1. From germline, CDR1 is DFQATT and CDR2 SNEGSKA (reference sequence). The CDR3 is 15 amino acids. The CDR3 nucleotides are TGCAGTGCTAGTGAACCTACAGGGGGCGACTCACGCCTCCACTTT. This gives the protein CSASEPTGGDSRLHF.

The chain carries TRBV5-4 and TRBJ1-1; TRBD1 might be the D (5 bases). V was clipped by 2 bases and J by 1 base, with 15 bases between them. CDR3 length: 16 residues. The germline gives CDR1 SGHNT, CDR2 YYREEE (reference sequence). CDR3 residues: CASSFLSGRGNTEAFF. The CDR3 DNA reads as TGTGCCAGCAGCTTCCTTTCGGGACGGGGGAACACTGAAGCTTTCTTT. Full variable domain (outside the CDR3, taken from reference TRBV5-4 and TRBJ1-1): ETGVTQSPTHLIKTRGQQVTLRCSSQSGHNTVSWYQQALGQGPQFIFQYYREEENGRGNFPPRFSGLQFPNYSSELNVNALELDDSALYLCASSFLSGRGNTEAFFGQGTRLTVV.

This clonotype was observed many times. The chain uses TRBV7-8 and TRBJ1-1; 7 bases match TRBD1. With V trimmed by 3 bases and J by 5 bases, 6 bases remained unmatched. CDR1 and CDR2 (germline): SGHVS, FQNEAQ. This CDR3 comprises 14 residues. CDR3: CASSFVEQGTEAFF. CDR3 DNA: TGTGCCAGCAGCTTCGTCGAACAGGGGACTGAAGCTTTCTTT. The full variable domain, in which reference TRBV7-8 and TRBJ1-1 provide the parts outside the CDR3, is GAGVSQSPRYKVAKRGQDVALRCDPISGHVSLFWYQQALGQGPEFLTYFQNEAQLDKSGLPSDRFFAERPEGSVSTLKIQRTQQEDSAVYLCASSFVEQGTEAFFGQGTRLTVV.

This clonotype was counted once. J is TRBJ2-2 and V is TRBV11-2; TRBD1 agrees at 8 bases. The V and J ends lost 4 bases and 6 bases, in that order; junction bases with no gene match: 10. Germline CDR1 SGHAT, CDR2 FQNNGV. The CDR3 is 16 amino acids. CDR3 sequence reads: CASSSGTGAFPGELFF. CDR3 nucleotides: TGTGCCAGCAGCTCAGGGACAGGTGCTTTCCCCGGGGAGCTGTTTTTT.

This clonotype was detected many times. Written as DNA, the CDR3 is TGCGCCAGCAAACAACGGTTTTACACCTTC. Protein sequence: CASKQRFYTF. This chain uses TRBV5-1 with TRBJ1-2, with unresolved D. The CDR3 runs to 10 residues. The ends were cut back, 6 bases at V and 11 bases at J, with 11 bases in the middle. Germline lookup yields CDR1 SGHRS and CDR2 YFSETQ.

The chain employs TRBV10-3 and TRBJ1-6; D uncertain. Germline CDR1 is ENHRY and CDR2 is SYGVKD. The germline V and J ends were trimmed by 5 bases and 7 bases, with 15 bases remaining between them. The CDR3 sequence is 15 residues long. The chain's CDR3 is CAISFPDRPNSPLHF. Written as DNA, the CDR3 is TGTGCCATCAGTTTTCCGGACCGGCCCAATTCACCCCTCCACTTT.

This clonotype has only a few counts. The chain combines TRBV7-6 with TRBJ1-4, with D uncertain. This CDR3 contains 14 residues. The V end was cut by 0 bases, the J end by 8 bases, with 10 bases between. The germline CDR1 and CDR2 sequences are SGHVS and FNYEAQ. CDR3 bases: TGTGCCAGCAGCTTAGCACGAGAGAGGGAAAAACTGTTTTTT. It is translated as CASSLAREREKLFF.

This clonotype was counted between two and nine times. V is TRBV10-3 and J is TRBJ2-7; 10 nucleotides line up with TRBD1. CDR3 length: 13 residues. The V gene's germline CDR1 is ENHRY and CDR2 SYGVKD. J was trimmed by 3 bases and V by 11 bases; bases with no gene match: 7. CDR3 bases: TGTGCCGCCAACCGGGACAGGGGCTACGAGCAGTACTTC. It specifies CAANRDRGYEQYF.

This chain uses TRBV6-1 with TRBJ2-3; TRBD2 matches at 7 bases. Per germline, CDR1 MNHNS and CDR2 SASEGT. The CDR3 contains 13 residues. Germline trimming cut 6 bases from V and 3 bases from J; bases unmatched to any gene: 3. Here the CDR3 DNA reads TGTGCCAGCAGCCACGGGGGGACAGATACGCAGTATTTT. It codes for CASSHGGTDTQYF.

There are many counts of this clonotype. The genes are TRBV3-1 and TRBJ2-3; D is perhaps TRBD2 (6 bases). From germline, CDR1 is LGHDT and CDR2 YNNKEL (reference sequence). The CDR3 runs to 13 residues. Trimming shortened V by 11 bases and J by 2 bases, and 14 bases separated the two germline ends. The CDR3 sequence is CASRRLDTDTQYF. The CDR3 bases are TGTGCCTCCAGGCGACTAGACACAGATACGCAGTATTTT.

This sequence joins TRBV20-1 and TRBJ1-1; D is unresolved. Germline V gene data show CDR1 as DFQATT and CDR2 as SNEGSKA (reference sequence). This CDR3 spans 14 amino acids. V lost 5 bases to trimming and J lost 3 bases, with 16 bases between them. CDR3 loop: CSAAPDNGDTEAFF. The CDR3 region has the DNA TGCAGTGCTGCCCCCGACAATGGGGACACTGAAGCTTTCTTT.

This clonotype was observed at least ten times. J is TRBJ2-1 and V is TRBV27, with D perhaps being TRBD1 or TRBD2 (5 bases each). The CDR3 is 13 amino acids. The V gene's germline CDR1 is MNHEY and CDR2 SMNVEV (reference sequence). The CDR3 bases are TGTGTAACCCGGGACCATCCTTACAATGAGCAGTTCTTC. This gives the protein CVTRDHPYNEQFF.

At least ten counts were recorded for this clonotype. The DNA for the CDR3 is TGTGCCAGCAGCTCACAGGGGGCGCAAAACACAGATACGCAGTATTTT. This encodes CASSSQGAQNTDTQYF. The rearrangement uses TRBV11-3 and TRBJ2-3; 9 bases agree with TRBD1. V gave up 4 bases and J gave up 2 bases; unmatched junction bases: 7. Germline values: CDR1 SGHNT, CDR2 YENEEA. CDR3 size: 16 residues.

CDR3 residues: CSARGLAGGANTGELFF. CDR3 coding DNA: TGCAGTGCTAGAGGGCTAGCGGGAGGAGCAAACACCGGGGAGCTGTTTTTT. The rearrangement uses TRBV20-1 and TRBJ2-2; the match to TRBD2 covers 11 bases. The V segment lost 1 base and the J segment 2 bases; nucleotides outside the gene matches: 6. CDR1 and CDR2 (germline): DFQATT, SNEGSKA (reference sequence). CDR3 length: 17 amino acids.

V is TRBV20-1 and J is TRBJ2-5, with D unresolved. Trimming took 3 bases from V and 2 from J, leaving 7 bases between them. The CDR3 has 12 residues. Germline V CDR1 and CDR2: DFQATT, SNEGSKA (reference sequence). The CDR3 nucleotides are TGCAGTGCTAGGTACTCTCAAGAGACCCAGTACTTC. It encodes CSARYSQETQYF.

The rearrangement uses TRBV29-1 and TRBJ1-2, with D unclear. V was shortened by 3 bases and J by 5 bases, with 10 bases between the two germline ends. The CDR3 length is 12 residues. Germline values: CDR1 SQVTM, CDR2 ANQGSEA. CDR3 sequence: CSVESREYGYTF. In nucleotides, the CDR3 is TGCAGCGTTGAGTCTCGGGAGTATGGCTACACCTTC.

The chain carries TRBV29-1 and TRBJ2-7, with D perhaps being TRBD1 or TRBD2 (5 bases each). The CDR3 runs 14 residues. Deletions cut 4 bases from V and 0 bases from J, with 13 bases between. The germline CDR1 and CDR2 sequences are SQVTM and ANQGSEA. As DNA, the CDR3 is TGCAGCGTTGTTACGGGGCCAGGCTCCTACGAGCAGTACTTC. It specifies CSVVTGPGSYEQYF.

The CDR3 reads CASSLTTDTQYF. CDR3 coding DNA: TGCGCCAGCAGCTTGACCACAGATACGCAGTATTTT. The chain links TRBV5-1 to TRBJ2-3; D call uncertain. Trimming removed 1 base at V and 2 bases at J, with 2 bases between. This CDR3 region has 12 residues. Germline CDR1 reads SGHRS; CDR2 reads YFSETQ.

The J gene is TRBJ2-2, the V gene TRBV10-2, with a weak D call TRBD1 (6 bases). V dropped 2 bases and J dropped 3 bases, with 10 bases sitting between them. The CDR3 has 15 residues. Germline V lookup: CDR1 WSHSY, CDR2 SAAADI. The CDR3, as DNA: TGCGCCAGCAGTGAGGGGGGCCGGTACACCGGGGAGCTGTTTTTT. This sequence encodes CASSEGGRYTGELFF.

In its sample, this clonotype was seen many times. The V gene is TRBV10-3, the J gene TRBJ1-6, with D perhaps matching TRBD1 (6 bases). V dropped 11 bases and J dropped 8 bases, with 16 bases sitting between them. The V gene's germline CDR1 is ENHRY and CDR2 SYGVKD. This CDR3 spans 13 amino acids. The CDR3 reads CAVQQGLHSPLHF. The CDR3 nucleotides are TGTGCCGTACAACAGGGCCTTCATTCACCCCTCCACTTT.

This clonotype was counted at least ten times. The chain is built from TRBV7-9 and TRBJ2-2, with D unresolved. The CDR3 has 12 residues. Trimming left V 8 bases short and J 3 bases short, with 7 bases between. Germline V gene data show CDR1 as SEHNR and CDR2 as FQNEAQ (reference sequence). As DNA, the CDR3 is TGTGCCAGCCTTCAGCACACCGGGGAGCTGTTTTTT. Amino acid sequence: CASLQHTGELFF.

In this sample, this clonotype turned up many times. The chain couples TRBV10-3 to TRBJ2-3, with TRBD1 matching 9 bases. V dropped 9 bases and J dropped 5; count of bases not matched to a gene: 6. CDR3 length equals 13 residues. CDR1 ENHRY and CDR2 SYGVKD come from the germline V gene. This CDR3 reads CAIAGTGRDTQYF. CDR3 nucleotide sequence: TGTGCCATTGCCGGGACAGGGAGAGATACGCAGTATTTT.

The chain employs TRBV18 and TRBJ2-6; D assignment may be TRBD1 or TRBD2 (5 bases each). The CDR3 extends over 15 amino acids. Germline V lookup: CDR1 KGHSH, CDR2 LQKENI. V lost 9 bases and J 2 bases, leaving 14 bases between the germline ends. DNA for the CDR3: TGTGCCAGTGAACCCCGGGGCACTGGGGCCAACGTCCTGACTTTC. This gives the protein CASEPRGTGANVLTF.

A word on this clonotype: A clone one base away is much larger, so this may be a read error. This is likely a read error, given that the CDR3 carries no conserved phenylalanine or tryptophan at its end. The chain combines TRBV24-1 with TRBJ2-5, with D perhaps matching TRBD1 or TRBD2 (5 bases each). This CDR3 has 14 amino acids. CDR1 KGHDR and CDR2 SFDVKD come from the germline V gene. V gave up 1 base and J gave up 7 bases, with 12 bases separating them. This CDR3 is CATSDFGTAGTQYV. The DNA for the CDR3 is TGTGCCACCAGTGATTTTGGGACCGCGGGGACCCAGTACGTC.

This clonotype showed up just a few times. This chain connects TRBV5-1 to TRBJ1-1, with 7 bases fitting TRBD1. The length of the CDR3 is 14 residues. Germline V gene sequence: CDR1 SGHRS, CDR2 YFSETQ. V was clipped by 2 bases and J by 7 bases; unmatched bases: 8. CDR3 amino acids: CASSFGDSRVEAFF. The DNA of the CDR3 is TGCGCCAGCAGCTTCGGGGACAGTCGGGTTGAAGCTTTCTTT.

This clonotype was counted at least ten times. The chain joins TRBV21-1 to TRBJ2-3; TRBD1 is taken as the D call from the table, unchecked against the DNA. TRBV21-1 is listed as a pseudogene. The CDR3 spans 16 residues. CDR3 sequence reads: CASSRPGVRGTDTQYF. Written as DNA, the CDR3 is TGTGCCAGCAGCAGGCCGGGGGTTAGGGGCACAGATACGCAGTATTTT.

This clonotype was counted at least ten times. The CDR3 coding sequence is TGTGCCAGCAGCCAAGGAGCGGCGAGCTCCTACGAGCAGTACTTC. Amino acid sequence: CASSQGAASSYEQYF. This rearrangement joins TRBV3-1 to TRBJ2-7; D may be TRBD2 (5 bases). The germline V gene has CDR1 LGHDT and CDR2 YNNKEL (reference sequence). The germline V and J ends were trimmed by 1 base and 0 bases, with 10 bases remaining between them. The CDR3 spans 15 residues.

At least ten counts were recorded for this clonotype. The chain's CDR3 is CATSREMRDRAFF. The CDR3 coding sequence is TGTGCCACCAGCAGAGAAATGAGGGACAGGGCTTTCTTT. The gene calls are TRBV15 and TRBJ1-1, with TRBD1 matching over 8 bases. The CDR3 has 13 residues. Germline V gene sequence: CDR1 LNHNV, CDR2 YYDKDF (reference sequence). V gave up 0 bases and J gave up 11 bases; unmatched junction bases: 5.

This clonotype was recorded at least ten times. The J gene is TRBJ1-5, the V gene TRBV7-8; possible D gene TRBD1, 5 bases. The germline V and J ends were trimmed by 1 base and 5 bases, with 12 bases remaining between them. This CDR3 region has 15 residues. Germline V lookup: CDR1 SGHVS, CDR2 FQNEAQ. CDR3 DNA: TGTGCCAGCAGCTTAGTCCAGGGAGTCGATCAGCCCCAGCATTTT. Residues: CASSLVQGVDQPQHF.